This T cell receptor (beta chain) stems from a study of cytomegalovirus exposure and HLA in healthy donors (dated by TCRdb to the late 2010s). About the investigation overall: In an earlier analysis of approximately 640 of the donors, 276 Gb of sequence data and about 110 million unique TCR beta sequences from about 179 million T cells were reported. An early release that covered about 640 HLA-typed donors contained around 300 gigabases of sequencing data and some 87 million unique TCR sequences. Of the approximately 400 genotyped donors, approximately 82% fell in the genetic ancestry cluster associated with self-reported Caucasian donors. The study aimed to test whether signatures of past pathogen exposure could be identified by cataloging public T cell receptors. The study used immunosequencing to profile the T cell repertoires of approximately 640 subjects and linked those repertoires to cytomegalovirus serostatus. Along with the roughly 610-subject first cohort, a separate validation cohort of around 110 different subjects was used. To predict cytomegalovirus infection status, the study brought together high-throughput TCR immunosequencing, statistical association of individual TCRs with disease status, and machine learning. In a later analysis, previously published TCR beta repertoires from fewer than 750 donors were re-analyzed and high-resolution HLA genotyping was added so that TCR occurrence patterns could be studied. Rather than using new phenotypic data, the later analysis identified candidate immune exposures from TCR beta sequences and from how often those sequences occurred across donors. In an earlier analysis of 587 of the donors, high-throughput TCR beta sequencing was used to judge whether each TCR beta V gene segment behaved as functional or pseudogenic. Donor age, sex, ethnicity and CMV serostatus were collected together with the repertoire data. In a later genetic analysis, genome-wide SNP genotypes for about 60% of the 666 donors were used, and that subset was treated as a discovery cohort. Every discovery cohort repertoire had been produced on one sequencing platform. Both class I and class II loci were covered by HLA typing, at four-digit resolution. Typing coverage differed by locus: A, B, C, DRB1 and DQB1 were typed in about 629-640 donors, DQA1 in 500 to 550, DPA1 in over 600, and DPB1 in 472. Because of strong linkage in the cohort, roughly five DR-DQ haplotypes were treated as single units for association and clustering. Among under 450 genotyped donors of the cohort, an average of around 240,000 unique TCR beta nucleotide sequences were sequenced per donor, roughly 20% of them non-productive.

With respect to this clone: Which antigen it targets is not known. No quality values exist for individual bases; no much larger clone is one base distant.

The library was obtained by the immunoSEQ multiplex PCR assay. For the multiplex PCR, a mixture combining 60 forward primers for TCR Vbeta segments and 13 reverse primers for TCR Jbeta segments was used. Amplification of the CDR3 region of rearranged TCR beta genes was performed with a multiplex PCR assay on genomic DNA. On the Illumina HiSeq System, the amplified TCR beta libraries were sequenced as 87-base-pair reads. Processing in the source paper ran as follows. In a later analysis, tens of millions of unique TCR beta chains were counted across the approximately 640 repertoires, and roughly 11 million of these chains were shared by at least two donors. Raw reads were error-corrected and collapsed into unique sequences by a nearest-neighbor algorithm in which closely related sequences were merged to remove PCR and sequencing errors. Alignment of CDR3 sequences to IMGT reference sequences was used to assign V, D and J gene segments. For a sequence to be retained, a match of at least six nucleotides was required to both a V gene segment and a J gene segment. Rearrangements were classified as productive when the CDR3 lacked stop codons and remained in frame with V and J, and all other rearrangements were classified as non-productive. CDR3 was defined by IMGT convention, running from the second conserved V-encoded cysteine to the conserved J-encoded phenylalanine. The earlier analysis of some 550 of the donors excluded any sequence lacking an unambiguous match to a single V gene segment. An earlier analysis of 587 of the donors called V segments functional above 56.7% productive rearrangements and segregating when the between-donor standard deviation exceeded 5%. A statistical classification framework was built to diagnose cytomegalovirus status from the catalog of TCR beta chain sequences. V and J gene assignment, in a later analysis, came from comparing TCR nucleotide sequences with IMGT/GENE-DB human TR gene sequences. The TCRdist pipeline was used in a later analysis to assign CDR3 sequences and most-parsimonious VDJ recombination scenarios. A later analysis defined each TCR beta chain by its CDR3 amino acid sequence plus V-gene family, and excluded reads lacking a unique V-gene family. A later analysis removed nearly 600 highly shared, low-generation-probability nucleotide sequences to deal with suspected cross-contamination and a sequencing artifact. In a later analysis, a clonal expansion index was calculated for each public chain from normalized within-repertoire ranks of inferred template counts. Generation probabilities in a later analysis came from a VDJ recombination model fitted to out-of-frame rearrangements, and those results were checked against IGoR. In a later analysis, TCR-TCR, TCR-HLA and TCR-CMV co-occurrence was scored with hypergeometric tests, and a repertoire-size bias correction was applied to TCR pairs. A later analysis estimated false discovery rates by permuting HLA or CMV assignments 20 times. In a later analysis, co-occurring TCRs were grouped using DBSCAN, with TCRdist sequence similarity added in when clustering inside HLA-allele-positive subsets. Repertoires with fewer than 30,000 or more than 120,000 public chains were left out of co-occurrence clustering, as were a handful of repertoires with anomalous nucleotide sharing. TCRdb's version of the immuneACCESS table is confined to in-frame rearrangements and falls short of the full clone set. An unresolved V gene accounts for under half of the shortfall where checked; the remainder is of unknown origin. Clone size and the V and J calls come from that table; the DNA yielded D and trimming. Across this sample there are approximately 160,000 clones, with about 81% seen only once. The top ten clones comprise roughly 1.6% of the sample.

CDR1 SNHLY and CDR2 FYNNEI were looked up in the germline V gene. The CDR3 contains 14 residues, cysteine and phenylalanine counted. Only the CDR3 DNA is retained, 42 bases long and in frame from the first base. V drops 5 bases and J drops 5 bases, leaving 15 bases in between. The cohort was made up of 500 to 850 healthy bone marrow donors. At the time of sampling, every cohort member was nominally healthy, though immune exposures that went unrecorded were likely present. The donor was CMV seropositive and was included in the group of approximately 310 seropositive cohort members. Each donor provided a peripheral blood sample, and peripheral blood mononuclear cells were used for TCR beta sequencing. The Qiagen DNeasy Blood Extraction Kit was used to extract genomic DNA from the blood cell samples. General findings and caveats noted by the study authors: Immune exposure information for the cohort was limited to CMV serostatus. In a later genetic analysis, fewer N-insertions in productive TCRs were reported among donors in an Asian-associated ancestry cluster than the roughly 640-donor mean. Presence/absence analyses assumed roughly uniform sequencing depth across donors, an assumption that may not hold. The authors suggested that the approach could potentially be generalized to other disease states and immunological phenotypes. In vitro tests confirmed that a few of the cytomegalovirus-associated TCR beta chains recognize cytomegalovirus antigens. Because counts were too low, 15 to 20 rarely observed V segments, including chromosome 9 orphons, were excluded from the earlier analysis of some 590 of the donors. The 87-base-pair reads could not distinguish some IMGT-functional V segments, including TRBV6-2 and TRBV6-3, so those segments were excluded. Most TCR sequences were observed very rarely across donors, whereas some public TCRs were present in many individuals. A later genetic analysis associated a missense DCLRE1C variant with V-gene and J-gene trimming of TCR beta chains, and an independent cohort replicated the association. According to a later analysis, most CMV-associated TCR beta chains appeared to be HLA-restricted, and the HLA associations seemed to be driven largely by CMV exposure. Correlated functional status among segregating V segments might reflect linkage disequilibrium, but an unknown experimental factor could not be ruled out. A later analysis found that HLA-associated TCR beta chains were more clonally expanded and had lower generation probabilities than equally common non-associated chains. Strong co-occurrence of HLA alleles, especially DR and DQ, made assigning TCR associations to individual alleles difficult. A group of highly shared sequence variants was considered likely to be a technical artifact of the sequencing pipeline. Several of the top co-occurrence clusters appeared to be linked to parvovirus B19, influenza, CMV and Epstein-Barr virus, according to a later analysis. Because HLA typing was unavailable for some donors at each locus, only the typed subset was used in association tests. A further reported finding was that TCR beta sequences accurately predicted the HLA-A and HLA-B alleles for most subjects in the first cohort. In both the original and validation cohorts, the classifier was reported to diagnose cytomegalovirus status with high specificity and sensitivity. In this cohort, only TCR beta chains were sequenced, and detectable features were limited by the absence of alpha or paired-chain data. At a false discovery rate of 0.05, a later analysis linked 15,000 to 20,000 TCR beta sequences to specific HLA alleles. The study listed 150 to 200 TCR beta chains as associated with cytomegalovirus. In an earlier analysis of 587 of the donors, most TCR beta V segments appeared in productive rearrangements about 90% or about 30% of the time, broadly matching IMGT annotations. According to a later analysis, TCR association rates differed among HLA loci, with DRB1 alleles showing the most associated TCRs and HLA-C alleles showing the fewest.

This receptor was obtained from a girl aged 10-17 years in good health and CMV-seropositive. What was sequenced was PBMCs. Recombination linked TRBV2 to TRBJ2-5, with a weak D call of TRBD2 (5 bases match). The DNA sequence reads TGTGCCAGCAGTACCATTCGAGGGAAGGAGACCCAGTACTTC. Translated, this is CASSTIRGKETQYF.